The 28 T cell receptor beta chains presented below share a single source sample, sequenced in a study of response to subunit inactivated influenza vaccine. TCRdb used MiXCR to reprocess the RT-PCR reads, holding one entry per CDR3 protein. This table holds 200,000 to 250,000 distinct CDR3 sequences, 9% to 15% found once. This specimen consisted of non-naive T cells sorted from PBMCs, obtained around two weeks before vaccination. The source of these receptors is a man between 50 and 59 years old who received an inactivated influenza vaccine.

This clonotype occurred once. The missing conserved phenylalanine or tryptophan at the end of this CDR3 makes a read error likely. V and J are TRBV7-2 and TRBJ2-4, with TRBD2 matching 8 bases. V was pared by 5 bases and J by 6 bases, with 9 bases of the junction left unmatched. The CDR3 extends over 15 amino acids. Germline values: CDR1 SGHTA, CDR2 FQGNSA. The CDR3 coding sequence is TGTGCCAGCAGCCCCGGCCTAGCGGGTGGAAACATTCAGTACTTA. Amino acid sequence: CASSPGLAGGNIQYL.

This chain links TRBV7-2 with TRBJ1-2; D is unclear. The germline V and J ends were trimmed by 1 base and 4 bases, with 19 bases remaining between them. The CDR3 contains 17 residues. Germline lookup yields CDR1 SGHTA and CDR2 FQGNSA. CDR3 amino acids: CASSLVPAGSPTYGYTF. The CDR3 DNA sequence: TGTGCCAGCAGCTTAGTCCCGGCAGGATCCCCGACCTATGGCTACACCTTC.

V usage is TRBV12-3 or TRBV12-4 and J usage is TRBJ2-7, with D tentatively TRBD1 or TRBD2 (5 bases each). V dropped 1 base and J dropped 2 bases, with 21 bases sitting between them. The CDR3 loop spans 18 amino acids. The CDR3 region is CASSLGGPWGTEPYEQYF. For the CDR3, the DNA is TGTGCCAGCAGTTTAGGGGGACCGTGGGGGACGGAGCCCTACGAGCAGTACTTC.

Ten or more counts support this clonotype. The gene calls are TRBV12-3 or TRBV12-4 and TRBJ2-1; maybe TRBD2 (5 bases). Between the trimmed V and J ends, which lost 5 bases and 6 bases, there was a span of 14 bases. The CDR3 is 14 residues long. CDR3 sequence (DNA): TGTGCCAGCAGTCGCCAGGCCGGAGGCAATGAGCAGTTCTTC. This encodes CASSRQAGGNEQFF.

Many counts were recorded for this clonotype. The chain employs TRBV28 and TRBJ2-7; 9 bases are shared with TRBD1. This CDR3 region has 13 residues. Per the germline V gene, CDR1 is MDHEN and CDR2 is SYDVKM. The V segment lost 5 bases and the J segment 5 bases; nucleotides outside the gene matches: 4. CDR3 protein: CASSRQGEHEQYF. In DNA, the CDR3 is TGTGCCAGCAGTCGACAGGGGGAACACGAGCAGTACTTC.

This clonotype was observed at least ten times. The chain recombines TRBV28 with TRBJ1-3; D may be TRBD1 (5 bases). This CDR3 is 17 amino acids long. V was pared by 4 bases and J by 0 bases, with 16 bases between. Germline CDR1 and CDR2: MDHEN and SYDVKM. CDR3 protein: CASSSWGTQDSGNTIYF. The CDR3 DNA reads as TGTGCCAGCAGTTCCTGGGGGACGCAGGACTCTGGAAACACCATATATTTT. Combining the CDR3 with reference TRBV28 and TRBJ1-3 gives the whole variable domain DVKVTQSSRYLVKRTGEKVFLECVQDMDHENMFWYRQDPGLGLRLIYFSYDVKMKEKGDIPEGYSVSREKKERFSLILESASTNQTSMYLCASSSWGTQDSGNTIYFGEGSWLTVV.

This clonotype was counted a few times. The chain joins TRBV2 to TRBJ2-7, with 10 nucleotides matching TRBD2. Trimming took 2 bases from V and 3 from J; bases not matched to a gene: 25. Germline V gives CDR1 SNHLY, CDR2 FYNNEI. There are 22 residues in the CDR3. CDR3 in amino acids: CASSEYGSLWLAGAQQNYEQYF. In DNA form, the CDR3 reads TGTGCCAGCAGTGAATATGGTTCTTTGTGGCTAGCGGGAGCCCAACAGAACTACGAGCAGTACTTC. The full variable domain, rest sourced from reference TRBV2 and TRBJ2-7, is EPEVTQTPSHQVTQMGQEVILRCVPISNHLYFYWYRQILGQKVEFLVSFYNNEISEKSEIFDDQFSVERPDGSNFTLKIRSTKLEDSAMYFCASSEYGSLWLAGAQQNYEQYFGPGTRLTVT.

In its sample, this clonotype was seen many times. The chain recombines TRBV12-3 or TRBV12-4 with TRBJ2-4, with 8 bases identical to TRBD2. Germline trimming cut 1 base from V and 8 bases from J; bases unmatched to any gene: 7. The CDR3 is 15 amino acids. The CDR3 protein is CASSLDGTRSDIQYF. CDR3 bases: TGTGCCAGCAGTTTAGACGGGACTAGGAGTGACATTCAGTACTTC.

The V call is TRBV12-3 or TRBV12-4, the J call TRBJ2-5; D not resolved. Trimming pared 8 bases from V and 4 bases from J, leaving 8 bases between. The CDR3 is 11 residues long. The CDR3 sequence is CASGGRETQYF. The CDR3 DNA is TGTGCCAGCGGCGGTAGAGAGACCCAGTACTTC.

This clonotype was counted ten times or more. The chain recombines TRBV11-1 with TRBJ2-3; D is ambiguous. Germline values: CDR1 SGHAT, CDR2 FQDESV (reference sequence). The CDR3 loop spans 14 amino acids. V dropped 2 bases and J dropped 6 bases, with 12 bases sitting between them. The CDR3 loop is CASSLNGASDTQYF. The CDR3 DNA is TGTGCCAGCAGCTTAAATGGAGCCTCCGATACGCAGTATTTT. Supplemented by reference TRBV11-1 and TRBJ2-3, the full variable domain reads EAEVAQSPRYKITEKSQAVAFWCDPISGHATLYWYRQILGQGPELLVQFQDESVVDDSQLPKDRFSAERLKGVDSTLKIQPAELGDSAMYLCASSLNGASDTQYFGPGTRLTVL.

This clonotype has a handful of counts. The V and J genes are TRBV6-2 or TRBV6-3 and TRBJ2-1; the match to TRBD1 covers 9 bases. The CDR3 runs 15 residues. V lost 5 bases to trimming and J lost 7 bases; unmatched junction nucleotides: 9. Germline assignment: CDR1 MNHEY and CDR2 SVGEGT. The CDR3 reads CASSSPGTGTNEQFF. The CDR3 DNA sequence: TGTGCCAGCAGTAGTCCCGGGACAGGGACGAATGAGCAGTTCTTC.

The chain couples TRBV24-1 to TRBJ2-3, with 7 bases identical to TRBD1. The CDR3 is 15 amino acids. V trimming: 4 bases; J trimming: 5 bases; junction bases outside the gene matches: 8. The germline CDR1 and CDR2 sequences are KGHDR and SFDVKD. DNA of the CDR3: TGTGCCACCAGTGAGCCAGGGGGTCTTAGAGATACGCAGTATTTT. This translates into CATSEPGGLRDTQYF.

This clonotype has only a few counts. The CDR3 nucleotides are TGTGCCAGCAGTGAAGATCCTTACACTGAAGCTTTCTTT. Encoded protein: CASSEDPYTEAFF. V usage is TRBV2 and J usage is TRBJ1-1; D is ambiguous. The germline V and J ends were trimmed by 1 base and 3 bases, with 6 bases remaining between them. Per germline, CDR1 SNHLY and CDR2 FYNNEI. There are 13 residues in the CDR3.

This sequence joins TRBV19 and TRBJ2-3; 8 bases match TRBD1. The CDR3 consists of 13 residues. Germline-derived CDR1 and CDR2 are LNHDA and SQIVND (reference sequence). V was clipped by 5 bases and J by 4 bases; unmatched bases: 2. The CDR3 protein is CASSDRGSDTQYF. CDR3 in DNA: TGTGCCAGTAGTGACAGGGGATCAGATACGCAGTATTTT.

This clonotype was found many times. The chain couples TRBV11-2 to TRBJ2-7, with D possibly being TRBD1 (6 bases). Germline CDR1 is SGHAT and CDR2 is FQNNGV. Trimming stripped 1 base from V and 0 bases from J, with 10 bases between. The CDR3 length is 15 residues. This CDR3 reads CASSLVSRGSYEQYF. The CDR3 DNA follows: TGTGCCAGCAGCTTAGTAAGCAGGGGCTCCTACGAGCAGTACTTC.

This clonotype was picked up many times. V usage is TRBV5-1 and J usage is TRBJ2-7, with 7 positions matching TRBD1. V gave up 4 bases and J gave up 2 bases; unmatched junction bases: 6. The CDR3 spans 14 residues. Germline CDR1 is SGHRS and CDR2 is YFSETQ. The CDR3 loop reads CASSPGTETYEQYF. For the CDR3, the DNA is TGCGCCAGCAGCCCGGGGACAGAGACCTACGAGCAGTACTTC.

This clonotype was counted only a few times. This chain uses TRBV7-2 with TRBJ1-5; a possible D gene is TRBD1 (5 bases). The V end lost 2 bases, the J end lost 2 bases, and 10 bases lay between the germline ends. There are 15 residues in the CDR3. Germline CDR1 reads SGHTA; CDR2 reads FQGNSA. The CDR3, as DNA: TGTGCCAGCAGCTTAATGGGGCTTGGCAATCAGCCCCAGCATTTT. This translates into CASSLMGLGNQPQHF.

This clonotype was seen a few times. This rearrangement joins TRBV27 to TRBJ1-1, with 9 bases fitting TRBD1. The CDR3 spans 14 residues. Germline CDR1 MNHEY, CDR2 SMNVEV (reference sequence). The J segment lost 6 bases and the V segment lost 3 bases, leaving 5 bases of the junction unmatched. The CDR3 region has the DNA TGTGCCAGCAGTTTCCGGACAGGGGCTGCTGAAGCTTTCTTT. It specifies CASSFRTGAAEAFF.

This clonotype was observed a handful of times. The CDR3 is CASSLMTGEKLFF. In DNA form, the CDR3 reads TGTGCCAGCAGCCTAATGACAGGAGAAAAACTGTTTTTT. This chain uses TRBV7-2 with TRBJ1-4; tentative D call: TRBD1 (6 bases). CDR3 length equals 13 residues. CDR1 is SGHTA, CDR2 FQGNSA, per germline. Trimming cost V 5 bases and J 8 bases, with 12 bases left between them.

This chain links TRBV19 with TRBJ1-5, with 7 nucleotides matching TRBD1. The CDR3 runs to 14 residues. V shed 5 bases and J 5 bases; nucleotides not matched to a gene: 6. Germline loops: CDR1 LNHDA, CDR2 SQIVND (reference sequence). The CDR3, as DNA: TGTGCCAGTAGTTTTCGGGACAGTCATCAGCCCCAGCATTTT. Amino acid sequence: CASSFRDSHQPQHF.

The chain combines TRBV4-3 with TRBJ2-3; perhaps TRBD2 as D (5 bases). V lost 0 bases to trimming and J lost 3 bases, with 13 bases between them. Germline V gene sequence: CDR1 LGHNA, CDR2 YSLEER. This CDR3 region has 16 residues. DNA for the CDR3: TGCGCCAGCAGCCAAGAAGTGGGAGATAGTACAGATACGCAGTATTTT. Translated, it gives CASSQEVGDSTDTQYF.

This clonotype was counted only a few times. The V gene is TRBV5-1, the J gene TRBJ2-1, with 9 bases identical to TRBD2. The CDR3 contains 16 residues. CDR1 and CDR2 (germline): SGHRS, YFSETQ. V was clipped by 0 bases and J by 7 bases; unmatched bases: 8. As DNA, the CDR3 is TGCGCCAGCAGCTTGGGTAGCGGGAGTATCGTTAATGAGCAGTTCTTC. Amino acid sequence: CASSLGSGSIVNEQFF. Combining the CDR3 with reference TRBV5-1 and TRBJ2-1 gives the whole variable domain KAGVTQTPRYLIKTRGQQVTLSCSPISGHRSVSWYQQTPGQGLQFLFEYFSETQRNKGNFPGRFSGRQFSNSRSEMNVSTLELGDSALYLCASSLGSGSIVNEQFFGPGTRLTVL.

This chain joins TRBV5-5 and TRBJ1-4, with TRBD1 matching 9 bases. Per germline, CDR1 SGHKS and CDR2 YYEKEE (reference sequence). The CDR3 covers 15 residues. Trimming took 4 bases from V and 4 from J; bases not matched to a gene: 5. The CDR3 region has the DNA TGTGCCAGCAGCCTGTGGACAGGGGTTAATGAAAAACTGTTTTTT. Amino acid sequence: CASSLWTGVNEKLFF.

This sequence joins TRBV10-3 and TRBJ2-1; 8 bases fit TRBD1. The V segment lost 5 bases and the J segment 1 base; nucleotides outside the gene matches: 4. Germline assignment: CDR1 ENHRY and CDR2 SYGVKD. The CDR3 is made up of 15 amino acids. CDR3 region: CAISMTGESYNEQFF. The DNA of the CDR3 is TGTGCCATCAGTATGACAGGGGAGTCCTACAATGAGCAGTTCTTC.

This clonotype was seen only a few times. The chain uses TRBV9 and TRBJ1-2; D is ambiguous. The CDR3 covers 13 residues. Trimming pared 0 bases from V and 8 bases from J, leaving 11 bases between. CDR1 is SGDLS, CDR2 YYNGEE, per germline. The CDR3 sequence is CASSVGPGGGYTF. DNA of the CDR3: TGTGCCAGCAGCGTAGGGCCAGGTGGGGGCTACACCTTC.

This clonotype was recorded many times. The chain joins TRBV12-3 or TRBV12-4 to TRBJ2-3, with TRBD1 identical over 7 bases. Unmatched junction bases numbered 13, after V lost 10 bases and J lost 3 bases. This CDR3 is built from 15 residues. The CDR3 loop reads CATGKGGAWTDTQYF. The CDR3 DNA reads as TGTGCCACCGGAAAAGGGGGCGCCTGGACAGATACGCAGTATTTT.

The chain links TRBV21-1 to TRBJ2-4; no check of the table's D call, TRBD2, against the DNA was made. TRBV21-1 is a pseudogene segment. There are 19 residues in the CDR3. As DNA, the CDR3 is TGTGCCAGCAGCCACGGGACTAGCCGCGGAAGGGCCTCCAAAAACATTCAGTACTTC. Translated, it gives CASSHGTSRGRASKNIQYF.

This clonotype showed up many times. V is TRBV3-1 and J is TRBJ1-5; maybe TRBD1 (5 bases). Deletions cut 4 bases from V and 2 bases from J, with 12 bases between. The CDR3 has 15 amino acids. Germline values: CDR1 LGHDT, CDR2 YNNKEL (reference sequence). The CDR3 spells CASSPGRMGNQPQHF. The CDR3 nucleotides are TGTGCCAGCAGCCCGGGACGGATGGGCAATCAGCCCCAGCATTTT.